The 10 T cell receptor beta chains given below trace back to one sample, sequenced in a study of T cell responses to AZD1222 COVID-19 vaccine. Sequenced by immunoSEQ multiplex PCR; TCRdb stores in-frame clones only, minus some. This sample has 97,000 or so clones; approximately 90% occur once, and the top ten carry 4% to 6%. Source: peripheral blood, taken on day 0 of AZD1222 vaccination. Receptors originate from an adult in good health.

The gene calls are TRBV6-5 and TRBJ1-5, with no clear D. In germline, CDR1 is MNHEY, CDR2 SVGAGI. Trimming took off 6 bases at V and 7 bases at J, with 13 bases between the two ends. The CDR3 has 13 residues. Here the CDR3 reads CASSLDQGQPQHF. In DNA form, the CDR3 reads TGTGCCAGCAGCCTGGATCAAGGGCAGCCCCAGCATTTT.

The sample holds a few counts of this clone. CDR3 sequence reads: CASSGGGVETQYF. The DNA for the CDR3 is TGTGCCAGCAGTGGCGGCGGGGTAGAGACCCAGTACTTC. This chain uses TRBV2 with TRBJ2-5, with a possible D match to TRBD2 (6 bases). Germline loops: CDR1 SNHLY, CDR2 FYNNEI. V gave up 4 bases and J gave up 4 bases, with 10 bases separating them. The CDR3 is 13 residues long.

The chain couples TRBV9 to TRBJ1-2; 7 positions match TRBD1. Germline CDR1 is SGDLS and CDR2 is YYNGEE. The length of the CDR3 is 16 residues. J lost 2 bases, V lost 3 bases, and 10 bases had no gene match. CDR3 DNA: TGTGCCAGCAGCGAACTACCGGACAGGACGAACTATGGCTACACCTTC. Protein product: CASSELPDRTNYGYTF.

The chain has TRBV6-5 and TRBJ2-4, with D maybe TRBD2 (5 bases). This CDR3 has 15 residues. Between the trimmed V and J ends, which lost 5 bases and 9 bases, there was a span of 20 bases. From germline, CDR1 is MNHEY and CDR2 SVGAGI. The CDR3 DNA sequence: TGTGCCAGCAGTCTAGAGGAGGTCTATAGTGGCATTCAGTACTTC. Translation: CASSLEEVYSGIQYF.

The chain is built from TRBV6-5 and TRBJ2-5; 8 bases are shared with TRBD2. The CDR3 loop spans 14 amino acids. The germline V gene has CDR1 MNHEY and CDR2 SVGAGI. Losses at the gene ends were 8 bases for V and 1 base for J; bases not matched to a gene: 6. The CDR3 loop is CASSGGGTQETQYF. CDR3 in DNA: TGTGCCAGCTCGGGCGGGGGGACCCAAGAGACCCAGTACTTC.

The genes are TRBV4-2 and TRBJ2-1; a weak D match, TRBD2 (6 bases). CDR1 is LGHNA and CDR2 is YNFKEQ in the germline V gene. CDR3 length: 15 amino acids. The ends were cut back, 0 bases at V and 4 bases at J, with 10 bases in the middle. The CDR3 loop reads CASSQEGGAYNEQFF. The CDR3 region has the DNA TGTGCCAGCAGCCAAGAAGGCGGGGCATACAATGAGCAGTTCTTC.

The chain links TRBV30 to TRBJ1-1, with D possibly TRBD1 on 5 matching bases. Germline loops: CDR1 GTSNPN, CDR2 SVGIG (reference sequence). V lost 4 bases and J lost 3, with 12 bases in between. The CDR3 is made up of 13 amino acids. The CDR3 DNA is TGTGCCTGGATGCGTGGGGGGTACACTGAAGCTTTCTTT. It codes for CAWMRGGYTEAFF.

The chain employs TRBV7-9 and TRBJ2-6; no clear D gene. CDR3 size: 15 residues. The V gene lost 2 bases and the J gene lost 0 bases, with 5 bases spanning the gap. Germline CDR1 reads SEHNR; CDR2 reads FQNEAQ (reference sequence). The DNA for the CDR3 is TGTGCCAGCAGCTTACGAGACTCTGGGGCCAACGTCCTGACTTTC. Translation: CASSLRDSGANVLTF.

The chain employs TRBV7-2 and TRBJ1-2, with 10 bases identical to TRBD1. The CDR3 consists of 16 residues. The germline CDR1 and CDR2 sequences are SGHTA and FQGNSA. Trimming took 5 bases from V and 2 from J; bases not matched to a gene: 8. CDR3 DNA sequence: TGTGCCAGCAGCCCCTCCGGGACAGGGGCCAACTATGGCTACACCTTC. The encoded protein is CASSPSGTGANYGYTF.

DNA for the CDR3: TGTGCCAGCAGCCCCCGACTAGCGGGCACCTACGAGCAGTACTTC. This gives the protein CASSPRLAGTYEQYF. The chain joins TRBV7-9 to TRBJ2-7; 10 bases are a match to TRBD2. The V segment lost 5 bases and the J segment 2 bases; nucleotides outside the gene matches: 6. Germline CDR1 SEHNR, CDR2 FQNEAQ (reference sequence). The CDR3 spans 15 residues.